This entry is about one TCR beta chain. Its antigen is not known. The record originates from a study of T cell repertoires in ileal Crohn's disease. For the study at large: Median disease duration was about 8.2 years; 35% smoked at surgery.

V gave up 1 base and J gave up 5 bases, with 11 bases separating them. The CDR3 contains 15 residues. CDR1 is MGHRA and CDR2 is YSYEKL in the germline V gene. Sequenced by immunoSEQ multiplex PCR; TCRdb stores in-frame clones only, minus some. This sample yields fewer than 900 clones, of which 90% to 95% are seen a single time; roughly a sixth belongs to the top ten. Whole-study results and caveats: Compared with non-smokers, active smokers at surgery showed more clonal expansions.

The time point here: neoterminal ileum biopsy at postoperative endoscopy, about 6 months after surgery. Eligibility required adulthood, ileal or ileocolonic Crohn's disease and indicated ileocolonic resection. This sequence originates from an adult with Crohn's disease. Sequences were obtained from ileal tissue. The chain joins TRBV4-1 to TRBJ2-2; D tentatively reads TRBD1 or TRBD2 (5 bases each). The CDR3 nucleotides are TGCGCCAGCAGCCAAGTAGGGACCGAAACCGGGGAGCTGTTTTTT. This sequence encodes CASSQVGTETGELFF.